This T cell receptor beta chain originates from a study of blood T cell repertoires in COVID-19. Study as a whole: The samples span acute and convalescent COVID-19 from the United States, Italy and Spain.

CDR1 and CDR2 from the germline V gene are LNHNV and YYDKDF (reference sequence). Trimming pared 0 bases from V and 4 bases from J, leaving 13 bases between. There are 16 residues in the CDR3. Per the authors' pipeline: The authors estimated nucleated cell counts from reference gene primer amplification. Libraries were prepared by immunoSEQ multiplex PCR; TCRdb keeps only in-frame clonotypes and omits some of them. V and J calls and clone size are those listed in that table; D and trimming were worked out from the DNA. The repertoire holds about 180,000 clones, with about 80% as singletons. Specimen: peripheral blood. The clonotype was recovered from a woman in her sixties or seventies with acute or convalescent COVID-19. The chain links TRBV15 to TRBJ1-5, with D uncertain. This chain's CDR3 is CATSRDHPGLNQPQHF. CDR3 sequence (DNA): TGTGCCACCAGCAGAGATCATCCAGGTCTTAATCAGCCCCAGCATTTT.